One and the same sample provided the 15 T cell receptor beta chains below, sequenced in a study of T cell responses to AZD1222 COVID-19 vaccine (dated by TCRdb to the early 2020s). The sample's time point, from its label and the paper: about 28 days (+/-7) after the second vaccine dose. Libraries were prepared through the immunoSEQ multiplex PCR assay. TCRdb's version of the immuneACCESS table is confined to in-frame rearrangements and falls short of the full clone set. An unresolved V gene accounts for under half of the shortfall where checked; the remainder is of unknown origin. The sample has under 200,000 clones on record, around 90% of them singletons. The top ten clones comprise about 24% of the sample. The specimen comprised peripheral blood, sampled 28 days after the second AZD1222 dose. These receptors were collected from an adult who received the AZD1222 COVID-19 vaccine.

The table lists this clone with a count of one. The V call is TRBV21-1, the J call TRBJ2-7; no DNA check was done on the table's D call, TRBD2. TRBV21-1 is described as a pseudogene. The CDR3 covers 20 residues. This CDR3 reads CASSKFRRRELCPSSYEQYF. CDR3 nucleotides: TGTGCCAGCAGCAAGTTTCGGAGACGGGAGCTCTGCCCCAGCTCCTACGAGCAGTACTTC.

The CDR3 DNA is TGTGCCAGCAGTTACTCTGCGGCTAACTATGGCTACACCTTC. Its translation is CASSYSAANYGYTF. The rearrangement uses TRBV6-5 and TRBJ1-2; D not certain. V lost 0 bases, J lost 0 bases, and 5 bases lay in between. Germline loops: CDR1 MNHEY, CDR2 SVGAGI. The CDR3 is made up of 14 amino acids.

The gene calls are TRBV18 and TRBJ2-7, with a tentative D call TRBD1 (5 bases). V shed 8 bases and J shed 4 bases, with 9 bases lying between them. The CDR3 loop spans 11 amino acids. CDR1 and CDR2 from the germline V gene are KGHSH and LQKENI. CDR3 sequence reads: CASTSGYEQYF. Here the CDR3 DNA reads TGTGCCAGCACTTCAGGGTACGAGCAGTACTTC.

The chain is built from TRBV9 and TRBJ2-1, with 8 positions matching TRBD2. The CDR3 is 16 residues long. CDR1 is SGDLS, CDR2 YYNGEE, per germline. The V gene end was trimmed by 0 bases and the J gene end by 3 bases; junction bases not matched to a gene: 5. CDR3 DNA: TGTGCCAGCAGCGTAGTCAGCGGGAGTGGCTACAATGAGCAGTTCTTC. It specifies CASSVVSGSGYNEQFF. The variable domain in full, completed from reference TRBV9 and TRBJ2-1, reads DSGVTQTPKHLITATGQRVTLRCSPRSGDLSVYWYQQSLDQGLQFLIQYYNGEERAKGNILERFSAQQFPDLHSELNLSSLELGDSALYFCASSVVSGSGYNEQFFGPGTRLTVL.

The chain links TRBV18 to TRBJ2-7; D is uncertain. This CDR3 has 12 amino acids. V was clipped by 3 bases and J by 13 bases, with 16 bases between them. Germline lookup yields CDR1 KGHSH and CDR2 LQKENI. CDR3 residues: CASSPLLREFYF. In DNA form, the CDR3 reads TGTGCCAGCTCACCTTTGTTACGTGAGTTTTACTTC.

The chain employs TRBV18 and TRBJ1-2; D ambiguous. CDR1 KGHSH and CDR2 LQKENI come from the germline V gene. V was pared by 3 bases and J by 4 bases, with 15 bases between. This CDR3 comprises 15 residues. As DNA, the CDR3 is TGTGCCAGCTCACCCTACGTCCCGGGCAGCTATGGCTACACCTTC. Residues: CASSPYVPGSYGYTF.

This clone was observed once. The chain uses TRBV30 and TRBJ2-1; perhaps TRBD2 as D (6 bases). V shed 1 base and J shed 12 bases, with 19 bases lying between them. The length of the CDR3 is 14 residues. Germline V gene sequence: CDR1 GTSNPN, CDR2 SVGIG (reference sequence). In DNA form, the CDR3 reads TGTGCCTGGAGTGAGGGCCTTGGGGAGGCAAGGCAGTTCTTC. Translating it yields CAWSEGLGEARQFF.

The J gene is TRBJ2-1, the V gene TRBV6-2 or TRBV6-3, with D tentatively TRBD2 (6 bases). The CDR3 loop spans 13 amino acids. Germline CDR1 and CDR2: MNHEY and SVGEGT. Trimming pared 6 bases from V and 7 bases from J, leaving 13 bases between. The CDR3 DNA reads TGTGCCAGCAGCTGGACTGGGGGGAATGAGCAGTTCTTC. Protein sequence: CASSWTGGNEQFF.

A word on this clone: The same CDR3 also results from other DNA sequences found in this sample. CDR3 coding DNA: TGTGCCAGTAGTATCAGCGTAAATCAGCCCCAGCATTTT. Translation: CASSISVNQPQHF. The genes are TRBV19 and TRBJ1-5; unclear D gene. The CDR3 spans 13 residues. Trimming pared 3 bases from V and 4 bases from J, leaving 7 bases between. Germline V gene data show CDR1 as LNHDA and CDR2 as SQIVND (reference sequence).

The rearrangement links TRBV5-1 to TRBJ1-4, with D uncertain. CDR1 and CDR2 (germline): SGHRS, YFSETQ. The CDR3 length is 15 residues. Trimming removed 0 bases at V and 7 bases at J, with 13 bases between. The CDR3 reads CASSLAEGFSEKLFF. As DNA, the CDR3 is TGCGCCAGCAGCTTGGCCGAGGGTTTTTCTGAAAAACTGTTTTTT.

This clone is a singleton in its sample. The chain joins TRBV3-1 (or the pseudogene TRBV3-2) to TRBJ2-3; 7 bases fit TRBD2. The CDR3 has 19 amino acids. The germline CDR1 and CDR2 sequences are LGHDT and YNNKEL (reference sequence). Trimming cost V 0 bases and J 6 bases; bases outside gene matches: 18. CDR3 DNA sequence: TGTGCCAGCAGCCAAGAGGGCCCTCGGGGCGGGAGCCTCAGGGATACGCAGTATTTT. It encodes CASSQEGPRGGSLRDTQYF.

The genes are TRBV3-1 (or the pseudogene TRBV3-2) and TRBJ1-2, with TRBD1 matching 9 bases. J lost 8 bases, V lost 1 base, and 5 bases had no gene match. The CDR3 is 14 amino acids. The germline V gene encodes CDR1 LGHDT and CDR2 YNNKEL (reference sequence). The chain's CDR3 is CASSQATGGAGYTF. Here the CDR3 DNA reads TGTGCCAGCAGCCAAGCTACAGGGGGCGCCGGCTACACCTTC.

The table lists this clone with a count of one. The V gene is TRBV3-1 (or the pseudogene TRBV3-2), the J gene TRBJ2-4, with 10 bases matching TRBD2. Germline V gene data show CDR1 as LGHDT and CDR2 as YNNKEL (reference sequence). This CDR3 comprises 17 residues. The trim removed 4 bases at V and 0 bases at J, leaving 6 bases unmatched. CDR3 in amino acids: CASSRDRLAGAKNIQYF. CDR3 DNA: TGTGCCAGCAGCCGGGACAGACTAGCGGGAGCCAAAAACATTCAGTACTTC.

The V call is TRBV4-3, the J call TRBJ1-2, with D unclear. Trimming pared 1 base from V and 0 bases from J, leaving 6 bases between. Germline assignment: CDR1 LGHNA and CDR2 YSLEER. The CDR3 extends over 14 amino acids. The CDR3 DNA sequence: TGCGCCAGCAGCCAAGCTACGGCTAACTATGGCTACACCTTC. Translation: CASSQATANYGYTF.

This clone was detected a few times. The J gene is TRBJ1-1, the V gene TRBV3-1 (or the pseudogene TRBV3-2); the match to TRBD1 covers 11 bases. The CDR3 length is 14 residues. The junction had 4 bases not matched to a gene; V was cut back by 3 bases and J by 7 bases. From germline, CDR1 is LGHDT and CDR2 YNNKEL (reference sequence). This CDR3 is CASSQGQGVDEAFF. The DNA for the CDR3 is TGTGCCAGCAGCCAGGGACAGGGGGTCGATGAAGCTTTCTTT.